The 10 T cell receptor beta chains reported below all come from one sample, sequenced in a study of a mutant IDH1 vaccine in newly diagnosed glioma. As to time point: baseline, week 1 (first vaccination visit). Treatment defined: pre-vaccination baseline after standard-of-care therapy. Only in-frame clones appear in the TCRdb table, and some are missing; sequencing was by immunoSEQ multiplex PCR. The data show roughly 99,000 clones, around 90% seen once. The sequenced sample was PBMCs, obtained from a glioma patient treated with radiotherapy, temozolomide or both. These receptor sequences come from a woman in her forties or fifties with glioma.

The chain's CDR3 is CASSLSASGRVDTQYF. CDR3 in DNA: TGTGCCAGCAGTTTATCGGCTAGCGGGAGGGTTGATACGCAGTATTTT. The rearrangement links TRBV27 to TRBJ2-3; 12 bases map to TRBD2. V dropped 0 bases and J dropped 6; count of bases not matched to a gene: 4. Germline CDR1 is MNHEY and CDR2 is SMNVEV (reference sequence). CDR3 size: 16 residues.

The CDR3 nucleotides are TGTGCCAGCAGCTTTCTAGCTGGGAATGAGCAGTTCTTC. It is translated as CASSFLAGNEQFF. V and J are TRBV13 and TRBJ2-1; possible D gene TRBD2, 5 bases. CDR1 PRHDT and CDR2 FYEKMQ come from the germline V gene (reference sequence). The length of the CDR3 is 13 residues. Trimming cost V 3 bases and J 7 bases, with 10 bases left between them.

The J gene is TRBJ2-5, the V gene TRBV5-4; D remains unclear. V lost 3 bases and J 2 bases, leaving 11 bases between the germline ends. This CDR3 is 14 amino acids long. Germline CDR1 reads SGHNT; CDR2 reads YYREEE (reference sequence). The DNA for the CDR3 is TGTGCCAGCAGCTCGAGTGACATACAAGAGACCCAGTACTTC. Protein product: CASSSSDIQETQYF.

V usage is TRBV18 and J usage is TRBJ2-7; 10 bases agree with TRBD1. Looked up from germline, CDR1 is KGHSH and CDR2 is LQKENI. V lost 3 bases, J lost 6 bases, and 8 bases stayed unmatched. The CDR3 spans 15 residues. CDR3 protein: CASSPYRDRGVEQYF. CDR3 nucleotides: TGTGCCAGCTCACCCTACCGGGACAGGGGAGTCGAGCAGTACTTC.

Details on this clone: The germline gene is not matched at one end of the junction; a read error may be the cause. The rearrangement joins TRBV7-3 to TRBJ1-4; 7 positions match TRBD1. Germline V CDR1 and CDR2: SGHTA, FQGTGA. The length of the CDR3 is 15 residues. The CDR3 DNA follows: TGTGCCAGCAGCCTAACAGGGGTGGCTAATGAAAAACTGTTTTTT. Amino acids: CASSLTGVANEKLFF.

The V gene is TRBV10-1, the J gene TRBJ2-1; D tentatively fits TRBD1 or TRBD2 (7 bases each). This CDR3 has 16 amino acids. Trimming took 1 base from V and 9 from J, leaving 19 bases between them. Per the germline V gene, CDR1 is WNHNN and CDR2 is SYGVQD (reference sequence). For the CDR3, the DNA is TGCGCCAGCAGTGAGTATGAGGGAGGGGGCAAGGGTGAGCAGTTCTTC. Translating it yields CASSEYEGGGKGEQFF.

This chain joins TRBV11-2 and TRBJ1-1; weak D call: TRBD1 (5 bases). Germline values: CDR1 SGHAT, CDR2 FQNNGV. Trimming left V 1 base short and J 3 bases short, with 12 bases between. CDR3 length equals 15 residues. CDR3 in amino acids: CASSLALGGYTEAFF. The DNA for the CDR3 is TGTGCCAGCAGCTTAGCATTGGGGGGGTACACTGAAGCTTTCTTT. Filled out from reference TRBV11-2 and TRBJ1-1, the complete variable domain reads EAGVAQSPRYKIIEKRQSVAFWCNPISGHATLYWYQQILGQGPKLLIQFQNNGVVDDSQLPKDRFSAERLKGVDSTLKIQPAKLEDSAVYLCASSLALGGYTEAFFGQGTRLTVV.

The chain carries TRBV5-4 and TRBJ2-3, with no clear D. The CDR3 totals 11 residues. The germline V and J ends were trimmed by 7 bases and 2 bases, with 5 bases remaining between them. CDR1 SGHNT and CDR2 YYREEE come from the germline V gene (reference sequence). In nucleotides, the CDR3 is TGTGCCAGCGGATTCACAGATACGCAGTATTTT. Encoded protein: CASGFTDTQYF. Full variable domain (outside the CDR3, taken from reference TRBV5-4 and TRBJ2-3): ETGVTQSPTHLIKTRGQQVTLRCSSQSGHNTVSWYQQALGQGPQFIFQYYREEENGRGNFPPRFSGLQFPNYSSELNVNALELDDSALYLCASGFTDTQYFGPGTRLTVL.

In nucleotides, the CDR3 is TGTGCCAGCAGCCAGAGACAGCACCAAGAGACCCAGTACTTC. It encodes CASSQRQHQETQYF. The gene calls are TRBV7-9 and TRBJ2-5; a possible D gene is TRBD1 (5 bases). The CDR3 is made up of 14 amino acids. In germline, CDR1 is SEHNR, CDR2 FQNEAQ (reference sequence). V lost 5 bases and J 0 bases, leaving 10 bases between the germline ends.

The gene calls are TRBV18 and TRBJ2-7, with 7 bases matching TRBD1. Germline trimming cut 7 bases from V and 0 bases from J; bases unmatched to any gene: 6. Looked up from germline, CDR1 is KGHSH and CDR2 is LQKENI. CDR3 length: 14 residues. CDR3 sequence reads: CASLRTGSSYEQYF. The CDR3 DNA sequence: TGTGCCAGCTTAAGGACAGGCAGCTCCTACGAGCAGTACTTC.